One and the same sample provided the 32 T cell receptor beta chains below, sequenced in a study of CD8 T cells in ankylosing spondylitis. Each CDR3 protein is one row after TCRdb ran MiXCR on the 5' RACE reads. Among approximately 300,000 distinct CDR3 sequences listed, 7.5% to 9% were seen once. General study points: Roughly eight highly homologous variants formed a TCR beta motif that appeared characteristic of ankylosing spondylitis blood.

No antigen has been assigned to these receptors. Input material: blood, either unsorted or a sorted T cell fraction (not recorded which). These receptors were obtained from a male donor with ankylosing spondylitis.

This clonotype was recorded many times. J is TRBJ2-5 and V is TRBV5-6; no reliable D call. The ends were cut back, 2 bases at V and 4 bases at J, with 9 bases in the middle. The CDR3 sequence is 13 residues long. Germline V gene lookup returns CDR1 SGHDT and CDR2 YYEEEE. CDR3 loop: CASSFPVGETQYF. CDR3 DNA: TGTGCCAGCAGCTTTCCAGTTGGAGAGACCCAGTACTTC.

J is TRBJ2-1 and V is TRBV2; D is ambiguous. V was pared by 5 bases and J by 4 bases, with 9 bases between. This CDR3 has 13 amino acids. Germline CDR1 reads SNHLY; CDR2 reads FYNNEI. CDR3 DNA sequence: TGTGCCAGCAGTCGCTACCGGTACAATGAGCAGTTCTTC. Encoded protein: CASSRYRYNEQFF.

A few counts support this clonotype. The chain uses TRBV10-3 and TRBJ2-7; D remains ambiguous. The CDR3 consists of 15 residues. V was cut by 3 bases and J by 2 bases, with 14 bases left in between. Per germline, CDR1 ENHRY and CDR2 SYGVKD. CDR3 nucleotides: TGTGCCATCAGTGATTATAGAGCGAATGCCTACGAGCAGTACTTC. This sequence encodes CAISDYRANAYEQYF.

The chain recombines TRBV7-2 with TRBJ1-1, with no clear D. The CDR3 covers 15 residues. V was shortened by 1 base and J by 4 bases, with 13 bases between the two germline ends. Germline V gene data show CDR1 as SGHTA and CDR2 as FQGNSA. The CDR3 is CASSLVGRWGTEAFF. The CDR3 nucleotides read TGTGCCAGCAGCTTAGTGGGCAGGTGGGGCACTGAAGCTTTCTTT.

The chain has TRBV12-3 or TRBV12-4 and TRBJ2-2; 9 bases map to TRBD2. V shed 4 bases, J shed 2 bases, and the junction held 5 bases outside the gene matches. CDR3 size: 16 residues. CDR3 protein: CASSSGTSPNTGELFF. The CDR3 coding sequence is TGTGCCAGCAGTTCCGGGACTAGCCCCAACACCGGGGAGCTGTTTTTT.

This clonotype occurred a few times. The chain couples TRBV4-2 to TRBJ2-3; 8 bases fit TRBD2. CDR3 length: 18 residues. Germline V lookup: CDR1 LGHNA, CDR2 YNFKEQ. With V trimmed by 4 bases and J by 3 bases, 15 bases remained unmatched. The CDR3, as DNA: TGTGCCAGCAGCCCCGGGGAAGGCGGGAGGCCGTCGACAGATACGCAGTATTTT. It codes for CASSPGEGGRPSTDTQYF.

This clonotype was seen ten or more times. The chain combines TRBV29-1 with TRBJ2-3, with TRBD1 as a possible D gene (6 bases). V lost 6 bases and J 1 base, leaving 11 bases between the germline ends. This CDR3 contains 13 residues. The germline CDR1 and CDR2 sequences are SQVTM and ANQGSEA. In DNA, the CDR3 is TGCAGCGTCGGGACACTTCGCACAGATACGCAGTATTTT. This translates into CSVGTLRTDTQYF.

This clonotype was counted between two and nine times. The chain employs TRBV6-1 and TRBJ2-1, with D perhaps TRBD1 or TRBD2 (6 bases each). CDR1 and CDR2 (germline): MNHNS, SASEGT. CDR3 size: 17 residues. Trimming took off 8 bases at V and 3 bases at J, with 23 bases between the two ends. The CDR3: CASAYAEGGKVYNEQFF. The CDR3 bases are TGTGCCAGCGCCTACGCCGAGGGGGGAAAGGTCTACAATGAGCAGTTCTTC.

This rearrangement joins TRBV12-3 or TRBV12-4 to TRBJ1-5; D is undetermined. This CDR3 region has 14 residues. Trimming stripped 4 bases from V and 3 bases from J, with 10 bases between. Here the CDR3 reads CASSWERNNQPQHF. The DNA of the CDR3 is TGTGCCAGCAGTTGGGAACGGAACAATCAGCCCCAGCATTTT.

In its sample, this clonotype was seen many times. The J gene is TRBJ2-1, the V gene TRBV11-2; the match to TRBD1 covers 8 bases. Germline V gene lookup returns CDR1 SGHAT and CDR2 FQNNGV. After removal of 2 bases from V and 9 bases from J, the junction contained 15 bases not matched to a gene. The CDR3 is 17 amino acids. The CDR3 DNA sequence: TGTGCCAGCAGCTTAATCGGGCAGGGGGCGCCCGTACGTGAGCAGTTCTTC. Translated, it gives CASSLIGQGAPVREQFF.

V is TRBV7-8 and J is TRBJ1-1; weak D call: TRBD1 (6 bases). Looked up from germline, CDR1 is SGHVS and CDR2 is FQNEAQ. The V end was cut by 4 bases, the J end by 11 bases, with 11 bases between. CDR3 length: 11 amino acids. CDR3 DNA: TGTGCCAGCAGCTGGGGGGCCTCGGCTTTCTTT. Translating it yields CASSWGASAFF.

This clonotype was picked up many times. The chain has TRBV7-3 and TRBJ1-2, with 10 bases fitting TRBD1. CDR1 is SGHTA, CDR2 FQGTGA, per germline. The V and J ends lost 2 bases and 8 bases, in that order; junction bases with no gene match: 2. This CDR3 region has 13 residues. This CDR3 reads CASSLGTGDGYTF. Here the CDR3 DNA reads TGTGCCAGCAGCTTAGGGACAGGGGACGGCTACACCTTC.

The CDR3: CASSIFGTLYNEQFF. The CDR3 DNA sequence: TGTGCCAGTAGTATTTTTGGGACTCTCTACAATGAGCAGTTCTTC. The chain has TRBV19 and TRBJ2-1; D may be TRBD2 (6 bases). Germline CDR1 is LNHDA and CDR2 is SQIVND (reference sequence). V was trimmed by 3 bases and J by 3 bases, leaving 12 bases between them. The CDR3 has 15 amino acids. Based on the CDR3 plus reference TRBV19 and TRBJ2-1, the full variable domain is DGGITQSPKYLFRKEGQNVTLSCEQNLNHDAMYWYRQDPGQGLRLIYYSQIVNDFQKGDIAEGYSVSREKKESFPLTVTSAQKNPTAFYLCASSIFGTLYNEQFFGPGTRLTVL.

This clonotype has ten or more counts. V is TRBV3-1 and J is TRBJ2-3, with D maybe TRBD1 (7 bases). CDR1 and CDR2 from the germline V gene are LGHDT and YNNKEL (reference sequence). The V end was cut by 1 base, the J end by 5 bases, with 16 bases between. The CDR3 contains 16 residues. DNA for the CDR3: TGTGCCAGCAGCCAAGTGGAGGGGGCGCGAGGAGATACGCAGTATTTT. It translates to CASSQVEGARGDTQYF.

The chain carries TRBV12-3 or TRBV12-4 and TRBJ2-7, with D perhaps TRBD1 (5 bases). The CDR3 spans 14 residues. Trimming took off 5 bases at V and 0 bases at J, with 11 bases between the two ends. In DNA, the CDR3 is TGTGCCAGCAGTCCCTCCAGGGCCTCCTACGAGCAGTACTTC. Residues: CASSPSRASYEQYF.

This clonotype was picked up a small number of times. The chain employs TRBV12-3 or TRBV12-4 and TRBJ1-4; D is unresolved. V was trimmed by 3 bases and J by 10 bases, leaving 15 bases between them. The CDR3 is 14 amino acids. The CDR3 region has the DNA TGTGCCAGCAGTTTTGAAGGGAAAGGTGGAAAACTGTTTTTT. Protein product: CASSFEGKGGKLFF.

This clonotype was seen many times. The V gene is TRBV3-1, the J gene TRBJ1-1; D unclear. Germline V gives CDR1 LGHDT, CDR2 YNNKEL (reference sequence). V shed 3 bases and J shed 2 bases, with 7 bases lying between them. The CDR3 runs 13 residues. CDR3 DNA sequence: TGTGCCAGCAGCCAGGTCAGAAACACTGAAGCTTTCTTT. Its protein product is CASSQVRNTEAFF.

This clonotype was found many times. The chain carries TRBV29-1 and TRBJ2-1; D tentatively reads TRBD1 or TRBD2 (5 bases each). The CDR3 runs to 13 residues. V lost 4 bases and J 9 bases, leaving 16 bases between the germline ends. Germline CDR1 SQVTM, CDR2 ANQGSEA. CDR3 protein: CSVVARQRGEQFF. The CDR3 DNA sequence: TGCAGCGTTGTGGCTAGACAGAGGGGTGAGCAGTTCTTC.

This clonotype has more than one count but fewer than ten. The chain combines TRBV5-1 with TRBJ2-1, with D possibly called TRBD1 or TRBD2 (5 bases each). Germline CDR1 and CDR2: SGHRS and YFSETQ. The CDR3 runs to 16 residues. The ends were cut back, 7 bases at V and 0 bases at J, with 17 bases in the middle. DNA for the CDR3: TGCGCCAGCCGACCCGGGAACGGGGCCTCCTACAATGAGCAGTTCTTC. Translation gives CASRPGNGASYNEQFF.

This sequence joins TRBV15 and TRBJ2-2; D may correspond to TRBD1 or TRBD2 (6 bases each). Germline CDR1 is LNHNV and CDR2 is YYDKDF (reference sequence). V dropped 3 bases and J dropped 4 bases, with 12 bases sitting between them. The CDR3 length is 15 residues. The CDR3 bases are TGTGCCACCAGCAGTAGAAAGGGGGGCACCGGGGAGCTGTTTTTT. This gives the protein CATSSRKGGTGELFF.

There are many counts of this clonotype. The chain recombines TRBV7-3 with TRBJ2-1; TRBD2 matches at 10 bases. The CDR3 is made up of 13 amino acids. V dropped 8 bases and J dropped 5; count of bases not matched to a gene: 3. Per germline, CDR1 SGHTA and CDR2 FQGTGA. The CDR3 bases are TGTGCCAGCTCGCTAGCGGGAGACAATGAGCAGTTCTTC. Amino acids: CASSLAGDNEQFF.

The rearrangement joins TRBV28 to TRBJ1-2, with a possible D match to TRBD1 (5 bases). The CDR3 runs to 14 residues. In germline, CDR1 is MDHEN, CDR2 SYDVKM. V was cut by 4 bases and J by 5 bases, with 14 bases left in between. CDR3 bases: TGTGCCAGCAGTTCCCCCGGGACCAATTATGGCTACACCTTC. It encodes CASSSPGTNYGYTF.

Ten or more counts support this clonotype. The V gene is TRBV19, the J gene TRBJ2-5; D is ambiguous. The CDR3 has 13 amino acids. The germline V and J ends were trimmed by 0 bases and 3 bases, with 5 bases remaining between them. The germline V gene has CDR1 LNHDA and CDR2 SQIVND (reference sequence). CDR3 nucleotides: TGTGCCAGTAGTATAGATGTTGAAGAGACCCAGTACTTC. Translating it yields CASSIDVEETQYF.

The chain couples TRBV7-2 to TRBJ2-1; 7 bases line up with TRBD1. This CDR3 is 16 amino acids long. J lost 5 bases, V lost 0 bases, and 7 bases had no gene match. CDR1 is SGHTA, CDR2 FQGNSA, per germline. CDR3 DNA sequence: TGTGCCAGCAGCTTAGCGGCAAGGGGGCTGAACAATGAGCAGTTCTTC. This codes for CASSLAARGLNNEQFF.

This clonotype was seen a handful of times. This rearrangement joins TRBV27 to TRBJ1-1; tentative D call: TRBD1 (5 bases). The V gene's germline CDR1 is MNHEY and CDR2 SMNVEV (reference sequence). The CDR3 length is 14 residues. With 5 bases removed from V and 0 bases from J, the gap between germline ends came to 10 bases. CDR3 protein: CASSPGLMNTEAFF. The CDR3 region has the DNA TGTGCCAGCAGTCCGGGACTCATGAACACTGAAGCTTTCTTT.

The sample holds many counts of this clonotype. The chain employs TRBV2 and TRBJ1-5; D is unclear. V lost 7 bases and J 2 bases, leaving 12 bases between the germline ends. Germline CDR1 SNHLY, CDR2 FYNNEI. The CDR3 runs to 14 residues. CDR3 residues: CASTVTRGNQPQHF. CDR3 nucleotides: TGTGCCAGCACTGTAACCCGGGGCAATCAGCCCCAGCATTTT.

This chain connects TRBV7-3 to TRBJ2-7, with D unresolved. The V and J ends lost 0 bases and 5 bases respectively, with 11 bases between them. The germline V gene has CDR1 SGHTA and CDR2 FQGTGA. This CDR3 has 14 amino acids. The CDR3 nucleotides are TGTGCCAGCAGCTTAACAGGGCCCCCCCACGAGCAGTACTTC. This sequence encodes CASSLTGPPHEQYF.

This chain connects TRBV18 to TRBJ1-1; D uncertain. Trimming left V 0 bases short and J 8 bases short, with 16 bases between. The CDR3 totals 15 residues. Per the germline V gene, CDR1 is KGHSH and CDR2 is LQKENI. The CDR3 reads CASSPPPAGQREAFF. In nucleotides, the CDR3 is TGTGCCAGCTCACCACCCCCGGCCGGGCAAAGGGAAGCTTTCTTT.

CDR3 loop: CASSFPRLTGALNTGELFF. CDR3 DNA: TGTGCCAGCAGCTTCCCCCGACTGACGGGGGCTCTGAACACCGGGGAGCTGTTTTTT. This chain joins TRBV11-1 and TRBJ2-2, with D perhaps assigned TRBD1 or TRBD2 (6 bases each). The CDR3 consists of 19 residues. The ends were cut back, 3 bases at V and 1 base at J, with 21 bases in the middle. Germline V gene sequence: CDR1 SGHAT, CDR2 FQDESV (reference sequence). Filled out from reference TRBV11-1 and TRBJ2-2, the complete variable domain reads EAEVAQSPRYKITEKSQAVAFWCDPISGHATLYWYRQILGQGPELLVQFQDESVVDDSQLPKDRFSAERLKGVDSTLKIQPAELGDSAMYLCASSFPRLTGALNTGELFFGEGSRLTVL.

The chain couples TRBV5-5 to TRBJ2-3; D is perhaps TRBD2 (5 bases). Trimming took 0 bases from V and 0 from J, leaving 11 bases between them. In germline, CDR1 is SGHKS, CDR2 YYEKEE (reference sequence). The CDR3 is made up of 16 amino acids. The CDR3 sequence is CASSLDGGPSTDTQYF. Written as DNA, the CDR3 is TGTGCCAGCAGCTTGGATGGCGGGCCCAGCACAGATACGCAGTATTTT.

This clonotype was found a few times. J is TRBJ2-1 and V is TRBV5-1; TRBD1 matches 7 bases. With V trimmed by 0 bases and J by 0 bases, 3 bases remained unmatched. CDR3 size: 16 residues. CDR1 and CDR2 (germline): SGHRS, YFSETQ. The CDR3 protein is CASSLGGQSSYNEQFF. CDR3 DNA: TGCGCCAGCAGCTTGGGGGGACAGAGCTCCTACAATGAGCAGTTCTTC. Together with reference TRBV5-1 and TRBJ2-1, the CDR3 gives the full variable domain: KAGVTQTPRYLIKTRGQQVTLSCSPISGHRSVSWYQQTPGQGLQFLFEYFSETQRNKGNFPGRFSGRQFSNSRSEMNVSTLELGDSALYLCASSLGGQSSYNEQFFGPGTRLTVL.

The chain has TRBV4-1 and TRBJ2-2, with 7 bases identical to TRBD2. The CDR3 is made up of 14 amino acids. Germline lookup yields CDR1 MGHRA and CDR2 YSYEKL. The J segment lost 7 bases and the V segment lost 0 bases, leaving 2 bases of the junction unmatched. CDR3 protein: CASSQDGGVGELFF. In nucleotides, the CDR3 is TGCGCCAGCAGCCAAGATGGGGGGGTCGGGGAGCTGTTTTTT.